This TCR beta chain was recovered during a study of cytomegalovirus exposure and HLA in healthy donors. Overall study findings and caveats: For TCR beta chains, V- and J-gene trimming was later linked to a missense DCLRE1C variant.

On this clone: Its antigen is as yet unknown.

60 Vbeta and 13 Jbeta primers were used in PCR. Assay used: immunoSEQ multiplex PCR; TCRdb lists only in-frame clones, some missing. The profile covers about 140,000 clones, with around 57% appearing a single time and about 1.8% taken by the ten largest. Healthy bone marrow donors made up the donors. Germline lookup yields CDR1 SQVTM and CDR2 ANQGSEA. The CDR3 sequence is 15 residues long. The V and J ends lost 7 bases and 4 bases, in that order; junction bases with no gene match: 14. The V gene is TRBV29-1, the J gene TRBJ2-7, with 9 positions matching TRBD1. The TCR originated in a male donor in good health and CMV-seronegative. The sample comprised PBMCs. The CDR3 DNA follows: TGCAGCGGGAGCACTTCCGGGACAGGGCAATACGAGCAGTACTTC. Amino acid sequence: CSGSTSGTGQYEQYF.